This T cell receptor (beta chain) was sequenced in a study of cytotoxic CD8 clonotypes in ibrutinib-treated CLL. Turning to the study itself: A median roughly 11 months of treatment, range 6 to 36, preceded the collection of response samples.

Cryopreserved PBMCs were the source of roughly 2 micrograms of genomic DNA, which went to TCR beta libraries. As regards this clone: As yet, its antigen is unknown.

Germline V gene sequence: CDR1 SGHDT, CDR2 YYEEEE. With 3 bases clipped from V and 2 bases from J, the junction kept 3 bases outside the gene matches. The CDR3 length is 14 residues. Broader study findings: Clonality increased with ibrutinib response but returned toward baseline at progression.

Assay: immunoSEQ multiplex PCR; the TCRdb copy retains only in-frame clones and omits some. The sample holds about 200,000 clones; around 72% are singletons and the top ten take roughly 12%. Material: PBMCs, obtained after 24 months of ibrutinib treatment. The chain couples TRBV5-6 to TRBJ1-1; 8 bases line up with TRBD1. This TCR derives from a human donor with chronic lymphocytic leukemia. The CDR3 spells CASSYRGINTEAFF. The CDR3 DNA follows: TGTGCCAGCAGCTACAGGGGGATTAACACTGAAGCTTTCTTT.